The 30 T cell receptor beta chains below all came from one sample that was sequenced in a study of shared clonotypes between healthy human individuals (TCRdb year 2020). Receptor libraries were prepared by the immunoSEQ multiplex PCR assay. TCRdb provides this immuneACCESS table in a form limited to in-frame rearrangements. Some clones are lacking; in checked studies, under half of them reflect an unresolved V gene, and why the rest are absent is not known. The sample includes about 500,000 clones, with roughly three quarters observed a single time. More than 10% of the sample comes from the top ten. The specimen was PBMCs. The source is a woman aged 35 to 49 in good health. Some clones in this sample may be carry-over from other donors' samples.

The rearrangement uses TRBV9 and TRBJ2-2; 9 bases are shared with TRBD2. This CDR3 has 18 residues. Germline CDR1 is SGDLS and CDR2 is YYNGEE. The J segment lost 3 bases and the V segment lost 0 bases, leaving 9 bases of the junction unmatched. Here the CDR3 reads CASSVALRAGGDTGELFF. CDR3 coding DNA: TGTGCCAGCAGCGTAGCGTTACGCGCGGGAGGGGACACCGGGGAGCTGTTTTTT.

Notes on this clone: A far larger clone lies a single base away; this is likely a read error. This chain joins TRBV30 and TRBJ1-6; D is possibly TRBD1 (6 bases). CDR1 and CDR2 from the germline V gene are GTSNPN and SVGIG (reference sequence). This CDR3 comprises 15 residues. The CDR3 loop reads CARSGRTAYNSPLHF. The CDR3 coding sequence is TGTGCCCGGAGTGGTCGGACAGCTTATAATTCACCCCTCCACTTT.

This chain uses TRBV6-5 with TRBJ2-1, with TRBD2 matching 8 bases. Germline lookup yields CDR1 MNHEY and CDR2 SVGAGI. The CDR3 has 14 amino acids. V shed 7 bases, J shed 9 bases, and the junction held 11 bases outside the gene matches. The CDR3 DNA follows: TGTGCCAGCACCTTCGGGAGGGCTCGGGGTGAGCAGTTCTTC. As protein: CASTFGRARGEQFF.

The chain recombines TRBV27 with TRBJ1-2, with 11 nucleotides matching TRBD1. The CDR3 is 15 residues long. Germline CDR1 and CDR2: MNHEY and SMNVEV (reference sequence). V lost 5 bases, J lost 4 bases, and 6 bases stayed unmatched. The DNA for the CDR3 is TGTGCCAGCAGTCCAGGGACAGGGGGTGGCTATGGCTACACCTTC. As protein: CASSPGTGGGYGYTF.

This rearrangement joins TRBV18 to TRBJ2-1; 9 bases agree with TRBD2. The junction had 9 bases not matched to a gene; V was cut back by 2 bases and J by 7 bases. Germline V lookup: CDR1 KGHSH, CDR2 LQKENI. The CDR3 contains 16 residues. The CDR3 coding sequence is TGTGCCAGCTCACCAGACAGCGGGAGGAAGGTGAATGAGCAGTTCTTC. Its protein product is CASSPDSGRKVNEQFF.

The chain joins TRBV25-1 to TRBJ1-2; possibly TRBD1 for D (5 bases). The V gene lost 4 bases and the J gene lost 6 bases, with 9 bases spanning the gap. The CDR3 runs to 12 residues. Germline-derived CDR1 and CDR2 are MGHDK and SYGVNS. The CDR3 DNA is TGTGCCAGCAGTGTCGGGGGGGATGGCTACACCTTC. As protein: CASSVGGDGYTF.

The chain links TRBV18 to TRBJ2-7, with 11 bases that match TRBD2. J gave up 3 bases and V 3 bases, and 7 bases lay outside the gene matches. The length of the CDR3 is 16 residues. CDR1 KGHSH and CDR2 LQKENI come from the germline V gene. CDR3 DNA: TGTGCCAGCTCACCGGGACTAGCGGAGAAGAACTACGAGCAGTACTTC. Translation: CASSPGLAEKNYEQYF. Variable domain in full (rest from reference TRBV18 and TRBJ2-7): NAGVMQNPRHLVRRRGQEARLRCSPMKGHSHVYWYRQLPEEGLKFMVYLQKENIIDESGMPKERFSAEFPKEGPSILRIQQVVRGDSAAYFCASSPGLAEKNYEQYFGPGTRLTVT.

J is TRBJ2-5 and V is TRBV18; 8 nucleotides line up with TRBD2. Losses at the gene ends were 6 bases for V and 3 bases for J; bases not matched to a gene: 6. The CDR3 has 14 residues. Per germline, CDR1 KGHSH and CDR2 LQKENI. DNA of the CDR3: TGTGCCAGCTCCACTAGCGGAGGGGAAGAGACCCAGTACTTC. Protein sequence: CASSTSGGEETQYF. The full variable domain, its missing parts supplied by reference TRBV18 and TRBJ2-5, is NAGVMQNPRHLVRRRGQEARLRCSPMKGHSHVYWYRQLPEEGLKFMVYLQKENIIDESGMPKERFSAEFPKEGPSILRIQQVVRGDSAAYFCASSTSGGEETQYFGPGTRLLVL.

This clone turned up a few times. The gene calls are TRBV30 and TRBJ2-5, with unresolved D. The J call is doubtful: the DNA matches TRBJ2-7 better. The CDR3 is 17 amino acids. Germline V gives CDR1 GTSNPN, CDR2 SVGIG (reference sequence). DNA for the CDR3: TGTGCCTGGAGTGACCCCCGCCTACGGGCGCACTCCTACGAGCAGTACTTC. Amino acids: CAWSDPRLRAHSYEQYF.

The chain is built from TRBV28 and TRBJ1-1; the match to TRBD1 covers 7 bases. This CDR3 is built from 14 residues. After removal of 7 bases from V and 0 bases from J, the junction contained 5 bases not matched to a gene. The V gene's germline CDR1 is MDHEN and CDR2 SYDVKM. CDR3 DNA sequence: TGTGCCAGCAAGACAGGGTCGATGAACACTGAAGCTTTCTTT. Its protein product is CASKTGSMNTEAFF.

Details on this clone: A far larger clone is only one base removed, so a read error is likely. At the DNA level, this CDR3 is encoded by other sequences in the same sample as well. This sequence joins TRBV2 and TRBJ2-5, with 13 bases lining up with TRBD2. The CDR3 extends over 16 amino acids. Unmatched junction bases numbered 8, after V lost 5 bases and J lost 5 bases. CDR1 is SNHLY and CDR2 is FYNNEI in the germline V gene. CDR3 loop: CASSSGLAGEQETQYF. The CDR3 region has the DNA TGTGCCAGCAGTAGTGGACTAGCGGGAGAACAGGAGACCCAGTACTTC.

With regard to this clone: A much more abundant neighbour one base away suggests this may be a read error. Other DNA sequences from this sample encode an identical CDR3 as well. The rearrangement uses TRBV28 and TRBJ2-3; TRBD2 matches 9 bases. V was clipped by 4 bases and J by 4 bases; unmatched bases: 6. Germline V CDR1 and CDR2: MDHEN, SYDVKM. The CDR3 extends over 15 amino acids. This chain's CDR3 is CASSSPGLAADTQYF. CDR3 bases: TGTGCCAGCAGTTCCCCGGGACTAGCAGCAGATACGCAGTATTTT.

CDR3 sequence reads: CASSQTFYEQYF. The CDR3 DNA reads TGTGCCAGCAGCCAAACCTTCTACGAGCAGTACTTC. The gene calls are TRBV14 and TRBJ2-7; D is unclear. With 2 bases removed from V and 3 bases from J, the gap between germline ends came to 5 bases. Germline V gene data show CDR1 as SGHDN and CDR2 as FVKESK. The CDR3 runs to 12 residues.

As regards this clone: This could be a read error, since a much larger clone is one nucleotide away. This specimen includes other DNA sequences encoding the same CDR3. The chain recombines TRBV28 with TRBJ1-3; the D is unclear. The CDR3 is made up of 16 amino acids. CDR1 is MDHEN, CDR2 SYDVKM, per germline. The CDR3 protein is CASHRPGGDTGNTIYF. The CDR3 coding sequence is TGTGCCAGCCACCGCCCAGGCGGAGACACTGGAAATACCATATATTTT.

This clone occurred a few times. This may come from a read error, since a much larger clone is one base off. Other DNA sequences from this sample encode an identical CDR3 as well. The CDR3 nucleotides read TGTGCCAGTAGTATGGGGTTCGGGAATCAGCCCCAGCATTTT. Its translation is CASSMGFGNQPQHF. The chain combines TRBV19 with TRBJ1-5; D remains unclear. This CDR3 has 14 amino acids. Germline loops: CDR1 LNHDA, CDR2 SQIVND (reference sequence). Trimming left V 3 bases short and J 4 bases short, with 10 bases between.

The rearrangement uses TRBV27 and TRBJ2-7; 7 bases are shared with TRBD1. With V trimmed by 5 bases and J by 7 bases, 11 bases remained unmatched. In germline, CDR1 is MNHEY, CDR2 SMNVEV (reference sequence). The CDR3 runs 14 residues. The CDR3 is CASSPGQSTKEQYF. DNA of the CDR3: TGTGCCAGCAGTCCGGGACAGAGTACGAAAGAGCAGTACTTC.

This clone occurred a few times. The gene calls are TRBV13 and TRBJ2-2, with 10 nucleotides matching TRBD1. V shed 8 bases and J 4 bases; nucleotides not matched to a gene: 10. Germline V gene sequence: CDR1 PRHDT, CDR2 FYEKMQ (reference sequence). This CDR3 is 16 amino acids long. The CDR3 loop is CASSGTGVGLTGELFF. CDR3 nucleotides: TGTGCCAGCTCCGGGACAGGGGTCGGTCTCACCGGGGAGCTGTTTTTT.

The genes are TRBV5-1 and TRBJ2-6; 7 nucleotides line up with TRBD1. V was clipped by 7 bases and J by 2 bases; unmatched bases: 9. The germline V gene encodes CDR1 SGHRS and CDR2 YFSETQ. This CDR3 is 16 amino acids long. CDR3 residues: CASAAIGGAGANVLTF. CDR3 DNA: TGCGCCAGCGCGGCGATAGGGGGCGCTGGGGCCAACGTCCTGACTTTC.

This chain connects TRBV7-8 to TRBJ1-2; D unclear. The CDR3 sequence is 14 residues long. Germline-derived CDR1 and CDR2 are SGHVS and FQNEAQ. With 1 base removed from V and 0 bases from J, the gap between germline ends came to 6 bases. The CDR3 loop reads CASSLGSPNYGYTF. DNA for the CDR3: TGTGCCAGCAGCTTAGGGTCACCTAACTATGGCTACACCTTC. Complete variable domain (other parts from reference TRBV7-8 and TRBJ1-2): GAGVSQSPRYKVAKRGQDVALRCDPISGHVSLFWYQQALGQGPEFLTYFQNEAQLDKSGLPSDRFFAERPEGSVSTLKIQRTQQEDSAVYLCASSLGSPNYGYTFGSGTRLTVV.

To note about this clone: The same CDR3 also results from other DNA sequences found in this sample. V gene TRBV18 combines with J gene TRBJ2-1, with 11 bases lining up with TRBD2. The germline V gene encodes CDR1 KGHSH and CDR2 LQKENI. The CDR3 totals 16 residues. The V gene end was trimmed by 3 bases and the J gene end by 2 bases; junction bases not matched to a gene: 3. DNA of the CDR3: TGTGCCAGCTCACCTCTAGCGGGAGGAACCTACAATGAGCAGTTCTTC. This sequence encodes CASSPLAGGTYNEQFF.

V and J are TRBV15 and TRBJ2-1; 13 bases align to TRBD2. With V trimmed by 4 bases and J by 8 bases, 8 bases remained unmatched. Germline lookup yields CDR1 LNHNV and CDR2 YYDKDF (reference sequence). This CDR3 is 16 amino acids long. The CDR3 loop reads CATSTPGLAGRDEQFF. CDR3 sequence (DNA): TGTGCCACCAGCACCCCGGGACTAGCGGGAAGGGATGAGCAGTTCTTC.

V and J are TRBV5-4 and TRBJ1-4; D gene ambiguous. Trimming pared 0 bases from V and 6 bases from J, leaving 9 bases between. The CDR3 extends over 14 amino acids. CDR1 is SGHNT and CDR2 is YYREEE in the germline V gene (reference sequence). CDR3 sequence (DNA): TGTGCCAGCAGCTTGGATTATCCAGATGAAAAACTGTTTTTT. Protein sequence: CASSLDYPDEKLFF.

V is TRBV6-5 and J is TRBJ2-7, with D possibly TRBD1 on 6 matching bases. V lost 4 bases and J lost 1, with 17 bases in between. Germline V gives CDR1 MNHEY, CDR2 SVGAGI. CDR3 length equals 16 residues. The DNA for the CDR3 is TGTGCCAGCAGTTTCAGGGGCACGGACGGGTCCTACGAGCAGTACTTC. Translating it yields CASSFRGTDGSYEQYF.

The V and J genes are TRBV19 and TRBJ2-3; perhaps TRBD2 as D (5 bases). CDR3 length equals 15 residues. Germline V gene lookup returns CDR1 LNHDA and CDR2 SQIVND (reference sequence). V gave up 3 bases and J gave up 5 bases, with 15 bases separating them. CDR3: CASSIEGVSVDTQYF. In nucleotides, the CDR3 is TGTGCCAGTAGTATCGAGGGAGTGAGTGTAGATACGCAGTATTTT.

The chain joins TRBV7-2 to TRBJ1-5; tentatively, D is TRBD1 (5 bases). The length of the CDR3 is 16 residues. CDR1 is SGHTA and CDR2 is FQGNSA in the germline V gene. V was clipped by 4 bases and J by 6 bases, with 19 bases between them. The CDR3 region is CASSSMVGGVGQPQHF. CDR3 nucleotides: TGTGCCAGCAGCTCTATGGTAGGAGGGGTCGGTCAGCCCCAGCATTTT.

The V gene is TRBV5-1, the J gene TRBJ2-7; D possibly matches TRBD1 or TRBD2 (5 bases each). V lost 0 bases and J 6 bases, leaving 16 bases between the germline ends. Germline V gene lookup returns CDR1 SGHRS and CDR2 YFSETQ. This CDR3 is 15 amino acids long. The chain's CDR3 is CASSLDVSGPREQYF. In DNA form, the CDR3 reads TGCGCCAGCAGCTTGGATGTTTCGGGGCCTCGCGAGCAGTACTTC.

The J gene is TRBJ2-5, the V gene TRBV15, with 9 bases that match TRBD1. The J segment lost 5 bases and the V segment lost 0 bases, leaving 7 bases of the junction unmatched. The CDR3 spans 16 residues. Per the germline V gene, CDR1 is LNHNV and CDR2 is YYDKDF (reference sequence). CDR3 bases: TGTGCCACCAGCAGAGAGGGACAGGGACGGTGGGAGACCCAGTACTTC. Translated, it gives CATSREGQGRWETQYF.

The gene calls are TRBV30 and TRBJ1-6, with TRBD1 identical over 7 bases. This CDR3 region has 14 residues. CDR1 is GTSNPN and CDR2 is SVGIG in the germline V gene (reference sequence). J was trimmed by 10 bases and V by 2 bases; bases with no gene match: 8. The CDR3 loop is CAWSLVTGQSPLHF. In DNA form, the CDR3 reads TGTGCCTGGAGTCTGGTGACAGGGCAATCACCCCTCCACTTT.

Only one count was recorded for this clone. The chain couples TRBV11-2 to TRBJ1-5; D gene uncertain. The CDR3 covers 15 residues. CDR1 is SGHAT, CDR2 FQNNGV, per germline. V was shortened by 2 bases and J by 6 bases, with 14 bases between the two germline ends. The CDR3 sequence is CASSLKWEVGQPQHF. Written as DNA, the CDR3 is TGTGCCAGCAGCTTAAAATGGGAAGTTGGTCAGCCCCAGCATTTT.

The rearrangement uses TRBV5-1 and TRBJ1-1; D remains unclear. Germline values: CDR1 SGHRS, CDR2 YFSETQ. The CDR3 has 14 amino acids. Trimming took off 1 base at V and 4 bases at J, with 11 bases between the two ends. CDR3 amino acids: CASSLYGSSTEAFF. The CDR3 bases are TGCGCCAGCAGCTTGTATGGGTCCAGCACTGAAGCTTTCTTT.